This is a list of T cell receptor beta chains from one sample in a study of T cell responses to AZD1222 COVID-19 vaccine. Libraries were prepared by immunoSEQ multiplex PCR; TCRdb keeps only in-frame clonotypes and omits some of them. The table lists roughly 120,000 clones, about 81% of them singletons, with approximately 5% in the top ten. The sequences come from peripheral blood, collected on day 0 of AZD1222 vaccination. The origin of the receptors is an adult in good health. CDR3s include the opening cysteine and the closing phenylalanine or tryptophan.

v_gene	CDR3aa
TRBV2	CASSVVRGGPGYTF
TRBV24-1	CATSVRASAAGGPNTGELFF
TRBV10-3	CAISDPGQGATGEQFF
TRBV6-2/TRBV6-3	CASSRLGSRANVLTF
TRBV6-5	CASSYSRPGNTEAFF
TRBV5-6	CASSRWTVETQYF
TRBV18	CASSPSGSGNTEAFF
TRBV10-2	CASGRGRRNSPLHF
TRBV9	CASSVAPAGVNNEQFF
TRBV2	CASSEALLSRSYEQYF
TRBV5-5	CASSLDARNYGYTF
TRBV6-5	CASSYSTGHLYNEQFF
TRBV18	CASSITRQGALENTIYF
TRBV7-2	CASSLAGGAGEQYF
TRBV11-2	CASSADRGVSPLHF
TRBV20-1	CSAGDIEAFF
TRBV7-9	CASSLGPTWGQNEQYF
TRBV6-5	CASKLDRGGEQFF
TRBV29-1	CSVGALEPGNTIYF
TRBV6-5	CASRPGTANTEAFF
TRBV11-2	CASSLERLNTEAFF
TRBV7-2	CASSLMASPYNSPLHF
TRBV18	CASSPPSAPYNEQFF
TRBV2	CASGRAGATTDTQYF